Below are 6 T cell receptor beta chains sequenced from a single sample in a study of blood T cell repertoires in COVID-19. Profiling relied on immunoSEQ multiplex PCR, and the TCRdb table lists in-frame clones only, not all of them. The table includes about 430,000 clones, around nine tenths detected once. The sequencing input was peripheral blood. Source of these receptors: a man aged 18 to 29 with COVID-19, enrolled during active disease.

The genes are TRBV30 and TRBJ1-6; 8 nucleotides match TRBD1. The CDR3 spans 15 residues. V shed 4 bases and J 8 bases; nucleotides not matched to a gene: 10. Germline V lookup: CDR1 GTSNPN, CDR2 SVGIG (reference sequence). This chain's CDR3 is CAWKLDRDWYSPLHF. The DNA for the CDR3 is TGTGCCTGGAAGTTGGACAGGGATTGGTATTCACCCCTCCACTTT. Complete variable domain (other parts from reference TRBV30 and TRBJ1-6): SQTIHQWPATLVQPVGSPLSLECTVEGTSNPNLYWYRQAAGRGLQLLFYSVGIGQISSEVPQNLSASRPQDRQFILSSKKLLLSDSGFYLCAWKLDRDWYSPLHFGNGTRLTVT.

The genes are TRBV5-6 and TRBJ2-7; 11 nucleotides agree with TRBD2. Per germline, CDR1 SGHDT and CDR2 YYEEEE. V gave up 2 bases and J gave up 0 bases; unmatched junction bases: 10. CDR3 size: 18 residues. The CDR3 DNA sequence: TGTGCCAGCAGCTTCCGTCTAGCGGGGGGCCGTCTCTCCTACGAGCAGTACTTC. Its protein product is CASSFRLAGGRLSYEQYF.

The chain couples TRBV5-5 to TRBJ1-1; D not certain. Per the germline V gene, CDR1 is SGHKS and CDR2 is YYEKEE (reference sequence). There are 14 residues in the CDR3. V was shortened by 0 bases and J by 6 bases, with 12 bases between the two germline ends. The CDR3 here is CASSLGAASAEAFF. The CDR3 DNA follows: TGTGCCAGCAGCTTGGGGGCCGCGTCCGCTGAAGCTTTCTTT.

This chain connects TRBV3-1 (or the pseudogene TRBV3-2) to TRBJ1-4, with D uncertain. Trimming stripped 4 bases from V and 8 bases from J, with 17 bases between. CDR1 and CDR2 from the germline V gene are LGHDT and YNNKEL (reference sequence). The CDR3 has 15 amino acids. CDR3 nucleotides: TGTGCCAGCAGCCCTGAAAGCCCGGGGAACGAAAAACTGTTTTTT. Translated, it gives CASSPESPGNEKLFF.

The CDR3 DNA sequence: TGTGCCAGTAGTATACGACCGACATCTGGAAACACCATATATTTT. This encodes CASSIRPTSGNTIYF. The chain combines TRBV19 with TRBJ1-3, with D unresolved. Germline CDR1 is LNHDA and CDR2 is SQIVND (reference sequence). The V end was cut by 2 bases, the J end by 1 base, with 9 bases between. CDR3 length equals 15 residues.

This chain links TRBV7-2 with TRBJ1-1; 7 positions agree with TRBD1. Germline V CDR1 and CDR2: SGHTA, FQGNSA. Losses at the gene ends were 1 base for V and 4 bases for J; bases not matched to a gene: 3. This CDR3 spans 14 amino acids. The CDR3 nucleotides read TGTGCCAGCAGCTTAGGACAGGGCTTCACTGAAGCTTTCTTT. Translated: CASSLGQGFTEAFF.